These T cell receptor beta chains were read from a single sample in a study of blood T cells in healthy people across ages. TCRdb passed the 5' RACE reads through MiXCR, listing each CDR3 protein once. Here the sample spans about 2 million distinct CDR3 sequences, around half being singletons. The specimen sequenced was blood. These TCRs come from a middle-aged woman in good health. Each CDR3 is given with its conserved first and last residue. A D gene is named only where the DNA matches it firmly. Only part of the rows carry a size: once, few, many, or a class if the clone is expanded.

V gene	clone size	D gene	J gene	CDR3 DNA	CDR3 protein
TRBV12-3/TRBV12-4	-	TRBD2	TRBJ2-1	TGTGCCAGCAGTACCGCCGGGACTAGCGGGGGGGCCTTCTCCTACAATGAGCAGTTCTTC	CASSTAGTSGGAFSYNEQFF
TRBV3-1	few	-	TRBJ2-7	TGTGCCAGTGTGAGAACCCCTTCCTACGAGCAGTACTTC	CASVRTPSYEQYF
TRBV28	-	-	TRBJ2-5	TGTGCCAGCAGAGTTGAGACAGGCAACAATGAGCAGTACTTC	CASRVETGNNEQYF
TRBV9	-	TRBD1	TRBJ1-4	TGTGCCAGCAGCGCGAGGGACAGCGATGAAAAACTGTTTTTT	CASSARDSDEKLFF
TRBV9	-	TRBD1	TRBJ1-4	TGTGCCAGCAGCCCGGACAGGGCGGATGAAAAACTGTTTTTT	CASSPDRADEKLFF
TRBV5-5	-	TRBD2	TRBJ2-1	TGTGCCAGCAGCTTGGCCCAGGCAGGGAGGGCCAATGAGCAGTTCTTC	CASSLAQAGRANEQFF
TRBV10-3	few	-	TRBJ2-1	TGTGCCATCAGTGCACTGGATGGTGAGCAGTTCTTC	CAISALDGEQFF
TRBV9	-	-	TRBJ2-1	TGTGCCAGCAGCGTAGAACCCCCCCACAATGAGCAGTTCTTC	CASSVEPPHNEQFF
TRBV4-3	few	-	TRBJ2-1	TGCGCCAGCAGCCAAGATGTACTAGGTGGGAATGAGCAGTTCTTC	CASSQDVLGGNEQFF
TRBV19	-	-	TRBJ1-1	TGTGCCTCCGGTCGGGTGGATGAAGCTTTCTTT	CASGRVDEAFF
TRBV5-4	few	TRBD2	TRBJ2-3	TGTGCCAGCAGCTCACCTAGCGGTACAGATACGCAGTATTTT	CASSSPSGTDTQYF
TRBV9	few	TRBD1	TRBJ1-6	TGTGCCAGCAGCGTACTTGAAGCAGGGGGTAATTCACCCCTCCACTTT	CASSVLEAGGNSPLHF
TRBV25-1	few	-	TRBJ1-2	TGTGCCAGCAGTGAAAGGTCAGGAAATGGCTACACCTTC	CASSERSGNGYTF
TRBV20-1	-	TRBD2	TRBJ2-1	TGCAGTGCTGGACTAGCGGGAGGCTCCTACAATGAGCAGTTCTTC	CSAGLAGGSYNEQFF
TRBV20-1	-	-	TRBJ1-6	TGCAGTGCTAGAGAACGGGCAAATAATTCACCCCTCCACTTT	CSARERANNSPLHF
TRBV5-1	-	-	TRBJ1-1	TGCGCCAGCAACCAGGGGACGGCAGGTGAAGCTTTCTTT	CASNQGTAGEAFF
TRBV20-1	-	-	TRBJ1-5	TGCAGTGCTAGCGTGTCCGGGACACCCAATCAGCCCCAGCATTTT	CSASVSGTPNQPQHF